What follows is one T cell receptor (beta chain) and its context. The data were obtained in a study of early T cells in non-severe SARS-CoV-2 infection. The CDR3 is 13 residues long. Germline CDR1 and CDR2: KGHSH and LQKENI. V was trimmed by 2 bases and J by 9 bases, leaving 11 bases between them. One entry per CDR3 protein results from TCRdb running MiXCR on the 5' RACE reads. Of approximately 70,000 distinct CDR3 sequences detected, approximately 12% appear once; the ten largest clones hold 4% to 5.5%. Sequenced input: whole blood. The source of this sequence is an adult who was a healthcare worker with PCR-confirmed SARS-CoV-2 infection or an uninfected control (not recorded which). This sequence joins TRBV18 and TRBJ2-1; D is uncertain. CDR3 coding DNA: TGTGCCAGCTCACCAGATCTCGGCGGTGAGCAGTTCTTC. It codes for CASSPDLGGEQFF.